This T cell receptor (beta chain) was identified in a study of blood T cell repertoires in COVID-19. Here immunoSEQ multiplex PCR was the method, and the copy in TCRdb shows in-frame clones only, minus some. The sample holds 300,000 to 450,000 clones, 85% to 90% seen once. The specimen was PBMCs or T cells enriched from blood (not recorded which). The sequence came from a woman between 25 and 40 years old who had been exposed to COVID-19.

The CDR3 loop is CASSIGLAGEQYF. CDR3 nucleotides: TGTGCCAGTAGTATTGGCCTAGCTGGCGAGCAGTACTTC. V gene TRBV19 combines with J gene TRBJ2-7; D perhaps matches TRBD2 (5 bases). Germline lookup yields CDR1 LNHDA and CDR2 SQIVND (reference sequence). The CDR3 has 13 amino acids. Deletions cut 3 bases from V and 6 bases from J, with 12 bases between.